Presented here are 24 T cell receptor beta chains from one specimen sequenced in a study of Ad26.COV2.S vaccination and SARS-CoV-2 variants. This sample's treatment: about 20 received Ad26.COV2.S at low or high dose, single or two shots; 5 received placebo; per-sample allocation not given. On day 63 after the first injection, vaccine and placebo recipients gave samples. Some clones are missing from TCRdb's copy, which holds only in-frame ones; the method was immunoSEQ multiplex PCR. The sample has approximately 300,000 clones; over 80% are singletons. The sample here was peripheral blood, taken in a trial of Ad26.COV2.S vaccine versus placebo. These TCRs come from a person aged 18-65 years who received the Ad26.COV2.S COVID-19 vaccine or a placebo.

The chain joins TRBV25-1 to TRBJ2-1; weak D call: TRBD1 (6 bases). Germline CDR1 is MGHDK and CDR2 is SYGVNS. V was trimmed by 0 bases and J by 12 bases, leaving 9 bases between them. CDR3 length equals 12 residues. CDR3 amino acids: CASSEYQGRQFF. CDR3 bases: TGTGCCAGCAGTGAATATCAGGGGAGGCAGTTCTTC.

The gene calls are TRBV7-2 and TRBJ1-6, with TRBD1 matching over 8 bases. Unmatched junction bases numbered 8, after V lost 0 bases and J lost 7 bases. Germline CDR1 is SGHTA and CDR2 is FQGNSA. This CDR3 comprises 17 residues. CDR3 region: CASSLASGQGANSPLHF. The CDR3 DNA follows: TGTGCCAGCAGCTTAGCCTCGGGCCAGGGGGCGAATTCACCCCTCCACTTT.

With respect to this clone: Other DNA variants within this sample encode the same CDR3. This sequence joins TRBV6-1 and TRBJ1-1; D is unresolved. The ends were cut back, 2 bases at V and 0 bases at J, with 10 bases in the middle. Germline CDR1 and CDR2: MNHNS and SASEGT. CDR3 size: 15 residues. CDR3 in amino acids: CASSEWRGMNTEAFF. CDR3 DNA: TGTGCCAGCAGTGAATGGCGAGGGATGAACACTGAAGCTTTCTTT.

This CDR3 is CASSLDRGAGALGNEQFF. In DNA, the CDR3 is TGTGCCAGCAGCTTAGATCGCGGAGCGGGGGCCTTGGGGAATGAGCAGTTCTTC. This chain links TRBV11-3 with TRBJ2-1, with 8 bases lining up with TRBD2. V gave up 0 bases and J gave up 7 bases; unmatched junction bases: 14. In germline, CDR1 is SGHNT, CDR2 YENEEA. The CDR3 covers 18 residues.

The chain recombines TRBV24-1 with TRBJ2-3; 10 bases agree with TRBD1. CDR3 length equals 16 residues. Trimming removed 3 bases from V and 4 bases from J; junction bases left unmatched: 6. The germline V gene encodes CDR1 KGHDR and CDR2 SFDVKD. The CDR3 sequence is CATSDRTGTGADTQYF. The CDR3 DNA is TGTGCCACCAGTGATCGAACCGGGACAGGGGCAGATACGCAGTATTTT.

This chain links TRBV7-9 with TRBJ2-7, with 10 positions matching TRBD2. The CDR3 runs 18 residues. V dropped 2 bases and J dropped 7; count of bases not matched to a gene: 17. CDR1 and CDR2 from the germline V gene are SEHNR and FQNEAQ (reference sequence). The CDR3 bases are TGTGCCAGCAGCTTACCCCCGGTGGGACTAGCGACGCGAGGGGAGCAGTACTTC. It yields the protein CASSLPPVGLATRGEQYF.

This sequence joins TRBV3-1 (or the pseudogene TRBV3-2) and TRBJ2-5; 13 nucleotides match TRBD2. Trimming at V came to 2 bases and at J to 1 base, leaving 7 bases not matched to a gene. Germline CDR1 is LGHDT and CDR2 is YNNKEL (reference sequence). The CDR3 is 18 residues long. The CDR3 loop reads CASSQTLTSGGPQETQYF. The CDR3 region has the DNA TGTGCCAGCAGCCAAACCTTGACTAGCGGGGGGCCCCAAGAGACCCAGTACTTC.

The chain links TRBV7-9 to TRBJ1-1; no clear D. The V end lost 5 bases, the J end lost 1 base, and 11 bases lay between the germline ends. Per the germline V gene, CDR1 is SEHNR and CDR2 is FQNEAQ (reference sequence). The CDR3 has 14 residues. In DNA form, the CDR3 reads TGTGCCAGCAGCCCCTCCCTTAGGAACACTGAAGCTTTCTTT. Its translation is CASSPSLRNTEAFF.

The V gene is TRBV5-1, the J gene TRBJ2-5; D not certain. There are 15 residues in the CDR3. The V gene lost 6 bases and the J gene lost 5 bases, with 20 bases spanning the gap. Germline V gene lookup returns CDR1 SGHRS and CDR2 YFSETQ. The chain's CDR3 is CASTKNQRTRETQYF. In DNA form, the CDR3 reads TGCGCCAGCACTAAAAACCAAAGAACGAGGGAGACCCAGTACTTC.

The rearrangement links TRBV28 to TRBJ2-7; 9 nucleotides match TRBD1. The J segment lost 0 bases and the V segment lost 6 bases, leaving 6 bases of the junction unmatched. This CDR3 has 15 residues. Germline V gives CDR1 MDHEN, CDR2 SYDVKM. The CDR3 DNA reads TGTGCCAGCAGACCGACAGGGGGATACTCCTACGAGCAGTACTTC. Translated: CASRPTGGYSYEQYF.

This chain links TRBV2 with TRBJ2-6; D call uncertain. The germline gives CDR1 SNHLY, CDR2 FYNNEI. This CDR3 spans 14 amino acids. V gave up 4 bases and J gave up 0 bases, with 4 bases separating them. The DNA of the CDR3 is TGTGCCAGCAGTGTTAGCTCTGGGGCCAACGTCCTGACTTTC. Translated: CASSVSSGANVLTF. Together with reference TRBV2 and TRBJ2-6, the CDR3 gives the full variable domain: EPEVTQTPSHQVTQMGQEVILRCVPISNHLYFYWYRQILGQKVEFLVSFYNNEISEKSEIFDDQFSVERPDGSNFTLKIRSTKLEDSAMYFCASSVSSGANVLTFGAGSRLTVL.

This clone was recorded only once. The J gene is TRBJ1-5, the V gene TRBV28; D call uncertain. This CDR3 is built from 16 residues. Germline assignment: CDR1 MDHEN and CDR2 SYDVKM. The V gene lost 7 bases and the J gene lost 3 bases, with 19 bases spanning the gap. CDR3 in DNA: TGTGCCAGCATCTGGTCGGGGAGTTATAACAATCAGCCCCAGCATTTT. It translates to CASIWSGSYNNQPQHF.

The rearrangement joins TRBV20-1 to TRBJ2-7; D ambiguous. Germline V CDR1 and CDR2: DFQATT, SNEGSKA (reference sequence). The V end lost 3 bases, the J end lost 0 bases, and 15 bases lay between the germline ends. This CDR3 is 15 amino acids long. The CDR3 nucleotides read TGCAGTGCTAGTTTCCCGCAGATGAGCTCCTACGAGCAGTACTTC. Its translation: CSASFPQMSSYEQYF.

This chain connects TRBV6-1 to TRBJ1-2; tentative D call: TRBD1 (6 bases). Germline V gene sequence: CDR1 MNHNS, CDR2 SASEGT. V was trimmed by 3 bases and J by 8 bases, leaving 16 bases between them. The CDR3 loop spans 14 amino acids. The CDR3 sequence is CASSEGRGGSGYTF. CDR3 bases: TGTGCCAGCAGTGAGGGTCGCGGGGGCAGCGGCTACACCTTC.

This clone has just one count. The CDR3 loop reads CASSLEGTGHQPQHF. In DNA form, the CDR3 reads TGCGCCAGCAGCTTGGAAGGGACAGGCCATCAGCCCCAGCATTTT. J is TRBJ1-5 and V is TRBV5-1; TRBD1 matches at 8 bases. Germline CDR1 is SGHRS and CDR2 is YFSETQ. The ends lost 0 bases at V and 5 bases at J; junction bases unmatched: 4. CDR3 size: 15 residues.

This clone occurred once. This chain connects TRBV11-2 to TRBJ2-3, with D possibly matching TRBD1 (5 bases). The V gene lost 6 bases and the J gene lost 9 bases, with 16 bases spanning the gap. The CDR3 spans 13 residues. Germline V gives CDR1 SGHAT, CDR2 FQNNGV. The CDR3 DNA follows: TGTGCCAGCAGATCCTCATGGCAGGGCACGCAGTATTTT. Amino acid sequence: CASRSSWQGTQYF.

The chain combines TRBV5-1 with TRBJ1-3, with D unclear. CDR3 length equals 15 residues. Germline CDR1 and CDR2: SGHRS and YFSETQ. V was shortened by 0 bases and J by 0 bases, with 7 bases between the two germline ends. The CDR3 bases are TGCGCCAGCAGCTTGGGGTCGGGCTCTGGAAACACCATATATTTT. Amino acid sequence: CASSLGSGSGNTIYF. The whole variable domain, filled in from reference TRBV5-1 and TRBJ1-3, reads KAGVTQTPRYLIKTRGQQVTLSCSPISGHRSVSWYQQTPGQGLQFLFEYFSETQRNKGNFPGRFSGRQFSNSRSEMNVSTLELGDSALYLCASSLGSGSGNTIYFGEGSWLTVV.

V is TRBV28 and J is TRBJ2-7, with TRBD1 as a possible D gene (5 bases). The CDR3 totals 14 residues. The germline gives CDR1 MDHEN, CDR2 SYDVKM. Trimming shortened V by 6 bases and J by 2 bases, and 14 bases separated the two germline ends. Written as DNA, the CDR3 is TGTGCCAGCAGAGGTTTAGGGGCCACCTACGAGCAGTACTTC. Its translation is CASRGLGATYEQYF.

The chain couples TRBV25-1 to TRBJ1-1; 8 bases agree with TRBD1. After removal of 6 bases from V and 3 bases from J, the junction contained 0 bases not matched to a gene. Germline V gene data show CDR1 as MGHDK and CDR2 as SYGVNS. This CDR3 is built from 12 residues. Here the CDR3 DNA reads TGTGCCAGCAGACAGGGGGACACTGAAGCTTTCTTT. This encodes CASRQGDTEAFF.

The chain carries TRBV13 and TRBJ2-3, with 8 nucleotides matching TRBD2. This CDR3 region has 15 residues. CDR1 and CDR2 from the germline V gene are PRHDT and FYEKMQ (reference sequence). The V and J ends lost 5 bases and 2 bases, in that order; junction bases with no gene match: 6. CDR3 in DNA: TGTGCCAGCAGCCCCGGACTAGCTATCACAGATACGCAGTATTTT. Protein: CASSPGLAITDTQYF.

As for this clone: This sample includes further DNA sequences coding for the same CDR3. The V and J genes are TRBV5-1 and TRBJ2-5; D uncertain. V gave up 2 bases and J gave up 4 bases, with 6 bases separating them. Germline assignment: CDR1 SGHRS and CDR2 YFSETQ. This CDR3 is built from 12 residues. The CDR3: CASSLQGETQYF. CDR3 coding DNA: TGCGCCAGCAGCTTACAAGGAGAGACCCAGTACTTC.

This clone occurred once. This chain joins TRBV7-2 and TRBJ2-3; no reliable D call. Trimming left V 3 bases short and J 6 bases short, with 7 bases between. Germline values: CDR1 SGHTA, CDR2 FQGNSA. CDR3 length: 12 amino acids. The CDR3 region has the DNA TGTGCCAGCAGCTTTGATGGGGATACGCAGTATTTT. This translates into CASSFDGDTQYF. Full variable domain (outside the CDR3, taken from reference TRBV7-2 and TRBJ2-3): GAGVSQSPSNKVTEKGKDVELRCDPISGHTALYWYRQSLGQGLEFLIYFQGNSAPDKSGLPSDRFSAERTGGSVSTLTIQRTQQEDSAVYLCASSFDGDTQYFGPGTRLTVL.

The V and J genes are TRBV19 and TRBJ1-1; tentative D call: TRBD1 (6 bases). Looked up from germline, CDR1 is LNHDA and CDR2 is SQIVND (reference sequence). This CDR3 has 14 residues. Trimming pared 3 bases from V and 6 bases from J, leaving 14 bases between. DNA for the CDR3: TGTGCCAGTAGTATCATGGGGGCTCGGGCTGAAGCTTTCTTT. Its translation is CASSIMGARAEAFF.

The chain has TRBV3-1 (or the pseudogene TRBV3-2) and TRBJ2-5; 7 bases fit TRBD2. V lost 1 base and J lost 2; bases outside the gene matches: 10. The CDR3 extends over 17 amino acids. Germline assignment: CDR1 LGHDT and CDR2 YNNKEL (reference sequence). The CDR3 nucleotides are TGTGCCAGCAGCCAAGGGGTAGGGGAGCGGGGTCAAGAGACCCAGTACTTC. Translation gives CASSQGVGERGQETQYF.